This TCR beta chain appears in the sequencing data of a study of PD-1 blockade in classical Hodgkin lymphoma. V lost 5 bases and J lost 8; bases outside the gene matches: 4. From germline, CDR1 is SGHTA and CDR2 FQGTGA. This CDR3 region has 12 residues. Brentuximab vedotin exposure varied, and every patient relapsed after autologous stem cell transplantation. Data came from immunoSEQ multiplex PCR; TCRdb stores just in-frame clones and leaves some out. This table holds 66,000 or so clones, 60% to 80% found once. This clone was found many times. This receptor was identified in a human donor with classical Hodgkin lymphoma. Sequencing used peripheral blood mononuclear cells (PBMCs), obtained before the second cycle of nivolumab. The V gene is TRBV7-3, the J gene TRBJ2-3, with 7 bases lining up with TRBD2. The CDR3 here is CASSNSSGTQYF. In nucleotides, the CDR3 is TGTGCCAGCAGCAACTCTAGCGGTACGCAGTATTTT.